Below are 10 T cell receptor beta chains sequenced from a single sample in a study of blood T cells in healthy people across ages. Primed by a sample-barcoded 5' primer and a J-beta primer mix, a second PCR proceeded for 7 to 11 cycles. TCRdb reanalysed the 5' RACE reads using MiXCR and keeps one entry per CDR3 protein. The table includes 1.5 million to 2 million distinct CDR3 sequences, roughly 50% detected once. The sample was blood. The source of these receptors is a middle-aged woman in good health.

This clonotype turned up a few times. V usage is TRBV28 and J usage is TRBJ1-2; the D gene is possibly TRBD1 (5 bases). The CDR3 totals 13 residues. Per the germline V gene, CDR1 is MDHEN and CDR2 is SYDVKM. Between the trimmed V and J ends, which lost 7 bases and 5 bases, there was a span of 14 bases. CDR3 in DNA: TGTGCCAGCATTTCCGGGGCCTCATATGGCTACACCTTC. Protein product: CASISGASYGYTF.

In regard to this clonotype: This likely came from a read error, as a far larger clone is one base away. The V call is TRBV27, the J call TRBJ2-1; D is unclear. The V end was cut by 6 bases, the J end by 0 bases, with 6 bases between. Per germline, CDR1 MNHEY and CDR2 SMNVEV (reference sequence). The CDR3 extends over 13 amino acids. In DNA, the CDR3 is TGTGCCAGCAGCCATAGCTCCTACAATGAGCAGTTCTTC. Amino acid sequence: CASSHSSYNEQFF.

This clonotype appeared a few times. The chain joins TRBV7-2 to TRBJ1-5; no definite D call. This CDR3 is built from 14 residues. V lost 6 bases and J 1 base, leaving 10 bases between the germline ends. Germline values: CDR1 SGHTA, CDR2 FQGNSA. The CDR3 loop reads CASSYSTSNQPQHF. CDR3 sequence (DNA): TGTGCCAGCAGTTACTCGACAAGCAATCAGCCCCAGCATTTT. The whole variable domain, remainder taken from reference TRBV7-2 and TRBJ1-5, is GAGVSQSPSNKVTEKGKDVELRCDPISGHTALYWYRQSLGQGLEFLIYFQGNSAPDKSGLPSDRFSAERTGGSVSTLTIQRTQQEDSAVYLCASSYSTSNQPQHFGDGTRLSIL.

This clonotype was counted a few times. The DNA for the CDR3 is TGCAGTGCTAGAGATCACGCTAGCGGGTCAGACGACCAAGAGACCCAGTACTTC. It specifies CSARDHASGSDDQETQYF. V and J are TRBV20-1 and TRBJ2-5; TRBD2 agrees at 8 bases. CDR1 DFQATT and CDR2 SNEGSKA come from the germline V gene (reference sequence). The CDR3 is made up of 18 amino acids. V shed 0 bases and J 0 bases; nucleotides not matched to a gene: 12.

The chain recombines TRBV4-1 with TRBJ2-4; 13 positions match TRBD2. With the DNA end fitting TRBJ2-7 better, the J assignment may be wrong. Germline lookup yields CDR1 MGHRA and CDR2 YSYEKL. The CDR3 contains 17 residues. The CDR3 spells CASSLGLAGTLDYEQYF. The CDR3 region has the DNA TGCGCCAGCAGTCTGGGACTAGCGGGGACGCTCGACTACGAGCAGTACTTC.

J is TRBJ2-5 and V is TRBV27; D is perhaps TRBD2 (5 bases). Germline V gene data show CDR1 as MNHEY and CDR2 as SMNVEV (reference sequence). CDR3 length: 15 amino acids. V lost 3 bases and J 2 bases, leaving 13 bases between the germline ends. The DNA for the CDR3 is TGTGCCAGCAGTTTTGGGCAGACTACTCAAGAGACCCAGTACTTC. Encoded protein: CASSFGQTTQETQYF.

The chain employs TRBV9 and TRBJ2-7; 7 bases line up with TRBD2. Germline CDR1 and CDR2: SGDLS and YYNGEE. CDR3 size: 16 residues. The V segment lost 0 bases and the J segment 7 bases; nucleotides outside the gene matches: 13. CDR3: CASSVASGSSYNEQYF. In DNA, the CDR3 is TGTGCCAGCAGCGTAGCTAGCGGTAGCTCCTACAATGAGCAGTACTTC.

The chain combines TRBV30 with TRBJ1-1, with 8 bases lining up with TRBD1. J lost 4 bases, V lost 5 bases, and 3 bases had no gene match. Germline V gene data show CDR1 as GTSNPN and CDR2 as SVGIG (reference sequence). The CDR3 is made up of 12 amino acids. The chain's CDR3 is CAWATGGTEAFF. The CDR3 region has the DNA TGTGCCTGGGCCACAGGGGGCACTGAAGCTTTCTTT.

The CDR3 nucleotides read TGCAGTGCTAGATGGGGGGGCGTATCCTACGAGCAGTACTTC. It specifies CSARWGGVSYEQYF. V usage is TRBV20-1 and J usage is TRBJ2-7, with a tentative D call TRBD2 (7 bases). Per the germline V gene, CDR1 is DFQATT and CDR2 is SNEGSKA (reference sequence). CDR3 length equals 14 residues. The germline V and J ends were trimmed by 2 bases and 1 base, with 12 bases remaining between them.

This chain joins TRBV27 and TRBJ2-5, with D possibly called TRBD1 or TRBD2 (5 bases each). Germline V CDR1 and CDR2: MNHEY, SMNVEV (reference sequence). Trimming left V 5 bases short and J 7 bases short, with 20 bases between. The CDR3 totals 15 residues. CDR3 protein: CASSPDPGTSRTQYF. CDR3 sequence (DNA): TGTGCCAGCAGTCCCGACCCGGGGACCTCTAGGACCCAGTACTTC.